The rows below give T cell receptor beta chains drawn from one sample of a study of blood T cell repertoires in COVID-19. The data were produced by immunoSEQ multiplex PCR, yet TCRdb's version contains in-frame clones alone and is incomplete. The table lists approximately 220,000 clones, just under 90% of them singletons. The specimen was peripheral blood. These TCRs come from a man in his 60s who had recovered from COVID-19. CDR3s include the opening cysteine and the closing phenylalanine or tryptophan. Each record gives: D gene, J gene, clone size, V gene, CDR3 DNA, CDR3 protein. The D gene is left open where the match is weak. Clone size is stated in some rows and not others, as once, few, many or a class when expanded.

D gene: .
J gene: TRBJ2-7
clone size: .
V gene: TRBV28
CDR3 DNA: TGTGCCAGCAGTCAAAGGGGAACTTCGGGCTACGAGCAGTACTTC
CDR3 protein: CASSQRGTSGYEQYF

D gene: .
J gene: TRBJ2-3
clone size: once
V gene: TRBV5-1
CDR3 DNA: TGCGCCAGCAGCTTTTCGGGCACAGATACGCAGTATTTT
CDR3 protein: CASSFSGTDTQYF

D gene: .
J gene: TRBJ2-3
clone size: once
V gene: TRBV5-6
CDR3 DNA: TGTGCCAGCAGCTTGTCTCGGCTAGGAAGCACAGATACGCAGTATTTT
CDR3 protein: CASSLSRLGSTDTQYF

D gene: .
J gene: TRBJ2-7
clone size: .
V gene: TRBV11-3
CDR3 DNA: TGTGCCAGCAGCCCACATACCGGGTTTAGGCGTTCCTACGAGCAGTACTTC
CDR3 protein: CASSPHTGFRRSYEQYF

D gene: .
J gene: TRBJ2-3
clone size: .
V gene: TRBV11-2
CDR3 DNA: TGTGCCAGCAGCCTGGCGGGGGCGACAGATACGCAGTATTTT
CDR3 protein: CASSLAGATDTQYF

D gene: TRBD1
J gene: TRBJ1-1
clone size: .
V gene: TRBV30
CDR3 DNA: TGTGCCTGGAGTGTTGGGATCTTAGGATCAGGGGGCAGGACTGAAGCTTTCTTT
CDR3 protein: CAWSVGILGSGGRTEAFF

D gene: .
J gene: TRBJ2-7
clone size: .
V gene: TRBV27
CDR3 DNA: TGTGCCAGCAGTTTATCGGGTCGGGACGAGCAGTACTTC
CDR3 protein: CASSLSGRDEQYF

D gene: TRBD1
J gene: TRBJ1-6
clone size: .
V gene: TRBV13
CDR3 DNA: TGTGCCAGCAGCTCAGCGACAGGGGATAATTCACCCCTCCACTTT
CDR3 protein: CASSSATGDNSPLHF

D gene: .
J gene: TRBJ1-1
clone size: .
V gene: TRBV11-3
CDR3 DNA: TGTGCCAGCAGCTTTGGGAGGAACACTGAAGCTTTCTTT
CDR3 protein: CASSFGRNTEAFF

D gene: TRBD2
J gene: TRBJ2-5
clone size: .
V gene: TRBV28
CDR3 DNA: TGTGCCAGCAGTTTATCGGGACTAGCGAGGAAAGAGACCCAGTACTTC
CDR3 protein: CASSLSGLARKETQYF

D gene: TRBD2
J gene: TRBJ2-1
clone size: .
V gene: TRBV28
CDR3 DNA: TGTGCCAGCAGTTTAGTGGTAGCGGGAGGCTACAATGAGCAGTTCTTC
CDR3 protein: CASSLVVAGGYNEQFF

D gene: TRBD1
J gene: TRBJ1-2
clone size: .
V gene: TRBV19
CDR3 DNA: TGTGCCAGTAGTGCCGGGACAGGGCATGGGGGCTATGGCTACACCTTC
CDR3 protein: CASSAGTGHGGYGYTF

D gene: .
J gene: TRBJ1-5
clone size: once
V gene: TRBV18
CDR3 DNA: TGTGCCAGCTCACCCCGCCAGACCGGGGGCAATCAGCCCCAGCATTTT
CDR3 protein: CASSPRQTGGNQPQHF

D gene: .
J gene: TRBJ1-1
clone size: once
V gene: TRBV5-1
CDR3 DNA: TGCGCCAGCAGCCCCTCGGCAGGGGTGAACACTGAAGCTTTCTTT
CDR3 protein: CASSPSAGVNTEAFF

D gene: TRBD1
J gene: TRBJ1-1
clone size: many
V gene: TRBV5-4
CDR3 DNA: TGTGCCAGCAGCGGACAGGGGACGAACACTGAAGCTTTCTTT
CDR3 protein: CASSGQGTNTEAFF

D gene: .
J gene: TRBJ2-3
clone size: once
V gene: TRBV27
CDR3 DNA: TGTGCCAGCAGTCGAGTAGCGCCTAGCGTACTCACAGATACGCAGTATTTT
CDR3 protein: CASSRVAPSVLTDTQYF

D gene: TRBD2
J gene: TRBJ2-7
clone size: .
V gene: TRBV10-3
CDR3 DNA: TGTGCCATCAGAGCCAGCGGGGAGTCCTACGAGCAGTACTTC
CDR3 protein: CAIRASGESYEQYF

D gene: TRBD1
J gene: TRBJ1-2
clone size: .
V gene: TRBV30
CDR3 DNA: TGTGCCTGGACAGGGGGCTCCTGGGGGGATGGCTACACCTTC
CDR3 protein: CAWTGGSWGDGYTF

D gene: .
J gene: TRBJ1-1
clone size: .
V gene: TRBV6-5
CDR3 DNA: TGTGCCAGCAACCCCGCGGGGGGTATGAACACTGAAGCTTTCTTT
CDR3 protein: CASNPAGGMNTEAFF

D gene: .
J gene: TRBJ1-1
clone size: .
V gene: TRBV30
CDR3 DNA: TGTGCCTGTACGGGGGTCAACACTGAAGCTTTCTTT
CDR3 protein: CACTGVNTEAFF

D gene: TRBD1
J gene: TRBJ2-7
clone size: .
V gene: TRBV18
CDR3 DNA: TGTGCCAGCTCCCCGGGTTCGGGACAGCTCTACGAGCAGTACTTC
CDR3 protein: CASSPGSGQLYEQYF

D gene: TRBD1
J gene: TRBJ1-1
clone size: .
V gene: TRBV13
CDR3 DNA: TGTGCCAGCAGCTTGGACAGGGGGCACACTGAAGCTTTCTTT
CDR3 protein: CASSLDRGHTEAFF

D gene: .
J gene: TRBJ1-1
clone size: .
V gene: TRBV18
CDR3 DNA: TGTGCCAGCTCACCTTTTGGACAGACCTTTAGGACTGAAGCTTTCTTT
CDR3 protein: CASSPFGQTFRTEAFF

D gene: .
J gene: TRBJ2-7
clone size: .
V gene: TRBV19
CDR3 DNA: TGTGCCAGTACCTCAGGAGGACGGAGTGACGAGCAGTACTTC
CDR3 protein: CASTSGGRSDEQYF

D gene: .
J gene: TRBJ1-2
clone size: .
V gene: TRBV15
CDR3 DNA: TGTGCCACCAGCAGAGATCTGGTCCAGGTTACTAACTATGGCTACACCTTC
CDR3 protein: CATSRDLVQVTNYGYTF

D gene: .
J gene: TRBJ2-7
clone size: .
V gene: TRBV2
CDR3 DNA: TGTGCCAGCAGGGCCCTCAGTCAGTTGCCGCAGTACTTC
CDR3 protein: CASRALSQLPQYF

D gene: .
J gene: TRBJ1-1
clone size: .
V gene: TRBV6-6
CDR3 DNA: TGTGCCAGCAGTTACACATCCATGAACACTGAAGCTTTCTTT
CDR3 protein: CASSYTSMNTEAFF

D gene: .
J gene: TRBJ1-2
clone size: .
V gene: TRBV5-6
CDR3 DNA: TGTGCCAGCAGCCTTACGGGCGGGAGAGATGGCTACACCTTC
CDR3 protein: CASSLTGGRDGYTF

D gene: TRBD1
J gene: TRBJ2-7
clone size: .
V gene: TRBV7-8
CDR3 DNA: TGTGCCAGCAGCTTAGGGACAGGGGACGAGCAGTACTTC
CDR3 protein: CASSLGTGDEQYF

D gene: .
J gene: TRBJ1-2
clone size: once
V gene: TRBV7-8
CDR3 DNA: TGTGCCAGCAGCCCATTCAGGACAGAATGGGTAGATGGCTACACCTTC
CDR3 protein: CASSPFRTEWVDGYTF

D gene: TRBD1
J gene: TRBJ2-1
clone size: .
V gene: TRBV5-6
CDR3 DNA: TGTGCCAGCAGCTTGGATTGGGGGGACAGGGGGCGTAACAATGAGCAGTTCTTC
CDR3 protein: CASSLDWGDRGRNNEQFF

D gene: .
J gene: TRBJ1-6
clone size: many
V gene: TRBV14
CDR3 DNA: TGTGCCAGCAGCCCTGAACTATATTCACCCCTCCACTTT
CDR3 protein: CASSPELYSPLHF

D gene: TRBD2
J gene: TRBJ2-7
clone size: .
V gene: TRBV11-3
CDR3 DNA: TGTGCCAGCAGCCATAGCGGGAGTTCAACCTACGAGCAGTACTTC
CDR3 protein: CASSHSGSSTYEQYF

D gene: .
J gene: TRBJ1-4
clone size: once
V gene: TRBV5-1
CDR3 DNA: TGCGCCAGCAGCAAAACAGGAAACAATGAAAAACTGTTTTTT
CDR3 protein: CASSKTGNNEKLFF

D gene: .
J gene: TRBJ2-6
clone size: .
V gene: TRBV9
CDR3 DNA: TGTGCCAGCACCAGCTCTGGGGCCAACGTCCTGACTTTC
CDR3 protein: CASTSSGANVLTF

D gene: .
J gene: TRBJ1-1
clone size: .
V gene: TRBV30
CDR3 DNA: TGTGCCGGAGCCTACACTGAAGCTTTCTTT
CDR3 protein: CAGAYTEAFF

D gene: TRBD1
J gene: TRBJ1-2
clone size: .
V gene: TRBV6-5
CDR3 DNA: TGTGCCAGCAGTTACGATACGACAGGGGGCTATGGCTACACCTTC
CDR3 protein: CASSYDTTGGYGYTF

D gene: .
J gene: TRBJ1-5
clone size: .
V gene: TRBV6-5
CDR3 DNA: TGTGCCAGCAGGGCCGGCGGGGGAGAAAGTCAGCCCCAGCATTTT
CDR3 protein: CASRAGGGESQPQHF

D gene: .
J gene: TRBJ1-3
clone size: few
V gene: TRBV5-1
CDR3 DNA: TGCGCCAGCAGCTTGGCGGGGTCTGGAAACACCATATATTTT
CDR3 protein: CASSLAGSGNTIYF

D gene: .
J gene: TRBJ1-5
clone size: .
V gene: TRBV7-2
CDR3 DNA: TGTGCCAGCAGCTTAGCAACCGGGCAGCCCCAGCATTTT
CDR3 protein: CASSLATGQPQHF

D gene: TRBD1
J gene: TRBJ1-6
clone size: .
V gene: TRBV7-8
CDR3 DNA: TGTGCCAGCAGCCGGACAGGGGGTAATTCACCCCTCCACTTT
CDR3 protein: CASSRTGGNSPLHF

D gene: .
J gene: TRBJ1-5
clone size: .
V gene: TRBV18
CDR3 DNA: TGTGCCAGCTCACCATCGGGAAGGGATCAGCCCCAGCATTTT
CDR3 protein: CASSPSGRDQPQHF

D gene: TRBD2
J gene: TRBJ2-5
clone size: .
V gene: TRBV20-1
CDR3 DNA: TGCAGTGCTAGTAAGACTAGCGGGGTTCAAGAGACCCAGTACTTC
CDR3 protein: CSASKTSGVQETQYF

D gene: .
J gene: TRBJ1-2
clone size: few
V gene: TRBV4-2
CDR3 DNA: TGTGCCAGCAGCCAAAGCCAAGCCTATGGCTACACCTTC
CDR3 protein: CASSQSQAYGYTF

D gene: TRBD1
J gene: TRBJ1-2
clone size: few
V gene: TRBV29-1
CDR3 DNA: TGCAGCGTTGTACAGGGGGGAGGGAATGGCTACACCTTC
CDR3 protein: CSVVQGGGNGYTF

D gene: .
J gene: TRBJ2-3
clone size: .
V gene: TRBV7-2
CDR3 DNA: TGTGCCAGCAGCGCCCCGTCCGGGACAGATACGCAGTATTTT
CDR3 protein: CASSAPSGTDTQYF